The present TCR beta chain was sequenced within a study of human T cells and chemical hapten exposure. Study-level findings and limits: Donors' alopecia may make their immune response differ from healthy people's. TCRs at high frequency, those above 1 in 1000, did not change with DPC sensitization.

Unique molecular identifiers were affixed to discrete cDNA molecules within the library. Authors' processing steps: The number of TCRs in each sample had a median of around 96,000 and spanned roughly 20,000 to 750,000. One entry per CDR3 protein, called by TCRdb with MiXCR from the RACE reads. The V and J calls, along with clone size, are taken from TCRdb and not from the paper's own processing. This table has some 84,000 distinct CDR3 sequences, less than 14% appearing once. In this sample, this clonotype turned up a few times. Its antigen is unidentified. Indicated time point: patch test 3, about 24 weeks after DPC sensitization. As to treatment: therapeutic diphenylcyclopropenone sensitization with weekly scalp DPC. V trimming: 0 bases; J trimming: 1 base; junction bases outside the gene matches: 3. The CDR3 length is 16 residues. CDR1 is LGHDT, CDR2 YNNKEL, per germline (reference sequence).

The sequence was obtained from a woman aged 50 to 60 with alopecia areata. Some clones in this sample may be carry-over from other donors' samples. This specimen was whole blood, taken in connection with sensitization to the hapten diphenylcyclopropenone (DPC). The V and J genes are TRBV3-1 and TRBJ2-1, with 7 bases fitting TRBD2. CDR3 sequence reads: CASSQDGGSSYNEQFF. As DNA, the CDR3 is TGTGCCAGCAGCCAAGATGGCGGGAGTTCCTACAATGAGCAGTTCTTC.